This TCR beta chain derives from a study of tumor-infiltrating T cells and Merkel cell polyomavirus. Overall study context: Patients received varied, non-standardized chemotherapy, radiation and immunotherapies. Average sorted counts: roughly 710 from blood (range roughly 350-8,000), roughly 5,900 from TIL (range about 1,800-13,000). Study-level findings and limits: Tumors with 5-108 KLL-specific clonotypes, versus 0-3, showed better MCC-specific survival. Only one public clonotype, shared by two patients, appeared among 300 to 400 sequences.

The length of the CDR3 is 15 residues. V lost 2 bases and J lost 2; bases outside the gene matches: 4. The germline V gene encodes CDR1 SGHVS and CDR2 FQNEAQ. Only in-frame clones appear in the TCRdb table, and some are missing; sequencing was by immunoSEQ multiplex PCR. This sample's table reports about 60 clones. Before analysis, tumor-infiltrating lymphocytes from available fresh core or punch biopsies underwent approximately 13 days of culture. All patients' tumors stained robustly positive for Merkel cell polyomavirus Large T antigen by immunohistochemistry. The chain links TRBV7-8 to TRBJ2-3; 7 bases line up with TRBD2. The TCR originated in a man between 65 and 85 years old with Merkel cell carcinoma. Sequenced material: Merkel cell polyomavirus peptide tetramer+ CD8+ T cells from cultured tumor-infiltrating lymphocytes. The CDR3 sequence is CASSLYGGTTDTQYF. The CDR3, as DNA: TGTGCCAGCAGCTTATACGGGGGGACCACAGATACGCAGTATTTT.